This T cell receptor (beta chain) stems from a study of control samples from healthy donors and cancer patients. Measured with immunoSEQ multiplex PCR; TCRdb has only the in-frame clones, and not every one. The sample consists of more than 110,000 clones, just under 95% of them appearing once. The CDR3 has 16 amino acids. Germline-derived CDR1 and CDR2 are SGHVS and FQNEAQ. V lost 3 bases to trimming and J lost 6 bases, with 20 bases between them. Sequencing was performed on blood. The chain links TRBV7-8 to TRBJ1-1; possible D gene TRBD1, 6 bases. This receptor was identified in a man aged 25-45 years in good health. CDR3 amino acids: CASSLPAQGLVAEAFF. The CDR3 region has the DNA TGTGCCAGCAGCTTGCCGGCACAGGGACTCGTTGCTGAAGCTTTCTTT.